This record covers a single T cell receptor beta chain. This clonotype was found many times. The target of this receptor is not known. No much larger clonotype is one base removed from it; base qualities were not supplied. TCR cDNA was synthesized by 5'RACE template switching, which introduced a universal primer site and unique molecular identifiers. Priming of cDNA synthesis was performed from both the TCR alpha and TCR beta constant segments. Library amplification involved two PCR steps, and the second step added sample barcodes and sequencing adapters. Libraries were sequenced on Illumina HiSeq 2500 (2x100 bp) or NovaSeq (2x150 bp). As for the authors' bioinformatics: MIGEC was used to demultiplex reads and collapse the reads into UMI consensus sequences, and MiXCR was used for V(D)J alignment. Clonotypes responding to the vaccine were identified with edgeR on replicate PBMC samples, with the criteria of FDR below 0.01 and a log2 fold change above 5 up to day 15. Each bulk clonotype was labeled CD4 or CD8 based on which sequenced repertoire, CD4 or CD8, contained the clonotype at higher abundance. TCRdb handled the public reads itself, with Q25 trimming in fastp and clone calling in MiXCR, and kept productive beta chains. Each record represents a unique CDR3 protein, reported with the most common genes and DNA among its rows. The V and J calls and clone size come from TCRdb's table, not from the authors' own analysis. The sample profile shows some 120,000 distinct CDR3 sequences; under 8% of them were found once. Of the sample, 2% to 3% falls within the top ten clones.

The sample is drawn from a study of T cells after yellow fever vaccination (dated by TCRdb to between 2018 and 2020). In terms of the full investigation: Libraries from fractions with low cell numbers were prepared with the SMART-Seq v4 Ultra Low Input RNA kit. Bulk PBMC replicates and cell subsets were isolated from blood drawn at multiple timepoints before and after both primary and secondary immunization. Bulk TCR alpha and beta repertoires were sequenced longitudinally to track T-cell clones before and after primary and booster YFV17D yellow fever vaccination. Two healthy male donors, one aged 18 to 30 and one aged 30 to 40 years, were included in the cohort.

Summary of the overall study and its limitations: A small fraction of clonotypes showed up in both the CD4 and CD8 compartments, probably as a result of convergent recombination. Most clones expanded after primary vaccination (approximately 96% of CD4 and 80% to 90% of CD8) were re-detected after the booster, suggesting that broad memory maintenance occurred. The secondary T-cell response was found to be weaker but faster than the primary response, with a peak reached on day 5 rather than on day 15. Because only two donors were included in the study, the extent to which the findings can be generalized is limited. Computational filtering was required because FACS-sorted repertoires could contain abundant contaminating clonotypes from the bulk population.

Taken with the paper, the label for treatment or condition translates to: live attenuated yellow fever vaccine strain. A standard Ficoll-Paque protocol was used to isolate PBMCs from peripheral blood. CD4 and CD8 T-cell fractions were isolated with Dynabeads CD4 and CD8 positive selection kits. RNA was extracted with TriZol from bulk PBMCs, CD4 and CD8 fractions, and dextramer-positive and dextramer-negative fractions. Material: CD4+ T cells sorted from PBMCs, obtained roughly 10 days after the first yellow fever vaccination. The sequence was collected from a man aged 18 to 29 who received the YFV17D yellow fever vaccine.

The nucleotide sequence reads as follows: TGTGCCAGCAGCCAAGGAGACAGGGCCCGGGGGGAGCAGTACTTC. It specifies CASSQGDRARGEQYF. This receptor chain uses TRBV3-1 and TRBJ2-7; TRBD1 is perhaps the D gene, given 7 matching bases. V is pared back by 1 base and J by 7 bases, with 17 bases lying between the germline termini. The germline V gene (reference sequence) supplies CDR1 LGHDT and CDR2 YNNKEL. Its CDR3 holds 15 amino acids, cysteine through phenylalanine. Kept here is only the CDR3 DNA, which spans 45 bases and is read in frame from base 1.